Presented here are 23 T cell receptor beta chains from one specimen sequenced in a study of shared clonotypes between healthy human individuals. CD45RO-negative, CCR7-selected cells formed the naive CD8 fraction, which excluded terminally differentiated effector memory CD45RA+ cells. Assay used: immunoSEQ multiplex PCR; TCRdb lists only in-frame clones, some missing. Among about 2,100,000 clones listed, 90% to 95% were seen once. Sequenced input: naive CD8+ T cells from PBMCs. Source of these receptors: a man between 18 and 29 years old in good health. Some clones in this sample may be carry-over from other donors' samples.

This chain joins TRBV14 and TRBJ1-2, with TRBD1 identical over 11 bases. Germline V gene lookup returns CDR1 SGHDN and CDR2 FVKESK. After removal of 3 bases from V and 3 bases from J, the junction contained 9 bases not matched to a gene. The length of the CDR3 is 17 residues. CDR3 amino acids: CASSHLRTGGPDYGYTF. The CDR3 DNA sequence: TGTGCCAGCAGCCACCTCCGGACAGGGGGCCCGGACTATGGCTACACCTTC. Combining the CDR3 with reference TRBV14 and TRBJ1-2 gives the whole variable domain EAGVTQFPSHSVIEKGQTVTLRCDPISGHDNLYWYRRVMGKEIKFLLHFVKESKQDESGMPNNRFLAERTGGTYSTLKVQPAELEDSGVYFCASSHLRTGGPDYGYTFGSGTRLTVV.

This rearrangement joins TRBV9 to TRBJ2-1; 9 nucleotides line up with TRBD2. The germline gives CDR1 SGDLS, CDR2 YYNGEE. The J segment lost 0 bases and the V segment lost 1 base, leaving 8 bases of the junction unmatched. The CDR3 sequence is 18 residues long. CDR3 DNA: TGTGCCAGCAGCGTATGGGGTAGCGGGAGAAGCTCCTACAATGAGCAGTTCTTC. Translated, it gives CASSVWGSGRSSYNEQFF.

This clone has more than one count but fewer than ten. CDR3 nucleotides: TGTGCCAGCAGTCCAGGGGACCGCCGGAGCTACACCTTC. This translates into CASSPGDRRSYTF. The chain uses TRBV27 and TRBJ1-2, with D perhaps TRBD1 (6 bases). Germline values: CDR1 MNHEY, CDR2 SMNVEV (reference sequence). With 5 bases removed from V and 9 bases from J, the gap between germline ends came to 16 bases. CDR3 length equals 13 residues.

This chain joins TRBV6-1 and TRBJ1-1, with D maybe TRBD1 (5 bases). The CDR3 totals 15 residues. Germline CDR1 reads MNHNS; CDR2 reads SASEGT. V lost 5 bases and J 0 bases, leaving 13 bases between the germline ends. CDR3 residues: CASSRKGRVNTEAFF. CDR3 in DNA: TGTGCCAGCAGTCGGAAGGGACGGGTGAACACTGAAGCTTTCTTT.

The J gene is TRBJ2-1, the V gene TRBV19, with a weak D call TRBD2 (5 bases). The V gene's germline CDR1 is LNHDA and CDR2 SQIVND (reference sequence). The CDR3 sequence is 14 residues long. Trimming stripped 1 base from V and 9 bases from J, with 13 bases between. The CDR3 loop is CASSIAGIIGEQFF. The CDR3 coding sequence is TGTGCCAGTAGTATAGCCGGGATCATCGGTGAGCAGTTCTTC.

This clone was counted once. The chain carries TRBV25-1 and TRBJ2-4, with D perhaps matching TRBD2 (6 bases). Looked up from germline, CDR1 is MGHDK and CDR2 is SYGVNS. The V end was cut by 2 bases, the J end by 4 bases, with 15 bases between. This CDR3 region has 16 residues. CDR3 sequence (DNA): TGTGCCAGCAGTGAACCCTTACGGGACTCAAAAAACATTCAGTACTTC. Its protein is CASSEPLRDSKNIQYF.

This chain connects TRBV9 to TRBJ2-1; TRBD2 matches 7 bases. This CDR3 region has 14 residues. After removal of 3 bases from V and 5 bases from J, the junction contained 5 bases not matched to a gene. In germline, CDR1 is SGDLS, CDR2 YYNGEE. The CDR3 protein is CASSAWRENNEQFF. In nucleotides, the CDR3 is TGTGCCAGCAGCGCCTGGCGGGAGAACAATGAGCAGTTCTTC.

CDR3 in amino acids: CASSFRGRGDEQYF. The CDR3 bases are TGTGCCAGCAGCTTCCGGGGCCGGGGGGACGAGCAGTACTTC. The V gene is TRBV7-8, the J gene TRBJ2-7; 7 nucleotides match TRBD2. The V segment lost 3 bases and the J segment 5 bases; nucleotides outside the gene matches: 7. CDR3 length equals 14 residues. The germline V gene has CDR1 SGHVS and CDR2 FQNEAQ.

As for this clone: Other DNA sequences from this sample encode an identical CDR3 as well. This chain links TRBV19 with TRBJ2-7; weak D call: TRBD2 (6 bases). CDR1 is LNHDA and CDR2 is SQIVND in the germline V gene (reference sequence). Trimming left V 1 base short and J 1 base short, with 8 bases between. CDR3 size: 14 residues. The CDR3: CASSIGSGSYEQYF. Written as DNA, the CDR3 is TGTGCCAGTAGTATAGGTAGCGGTTCCTACGAGCAGTACTTC. The complete variable domain, with remaining parts taken from reference TRBV19 and TRBJ2-7, reads DGGITQSPKYLFRKEGQNVTLSCEQNLNHDAMYWYRQDPGQGLRLIYYSQIVNDFQKGDIAEGYSVSREKKESFPLTVTSAQKNPTAFYLCASSIGSGSYEQYFGPGTRLTVT.

This clone was detected a few times. Other DNA variants within this sample encode the same CDR3. The chain carries TRBV27 and TRBJ2-1, with 7 bases that match TRBD2. In germline, CDR1 is MNHEY, CDR2 SMNVEV (reference sequence). Trimming at V came to 2 bases and at J to 2 bases, leaving 0 bases not matched to a gene. CDR3 length: 14 amino acids. CDR3 in amino acids: CASSLGGAYNEQFF. DNA of the CDR3: TGTGCCAGCAGTTTAGGGGGGGCCTACAATGAGCAGTTCTTC.

Turning to this clone: This same CDR3 is encoded by further DNA sequences in the sample. This rearrangement joins TRBV5-4 to TRBJ2-7; D perhaps matches TRBD2 (7 bases). Trimming removed 2 bases from V and 3 bases from J, with 12 bases in between. Germline V lookup: CDR1 SGHNT, CDR2 YYREEE (reference sequence). The CDR3 is made up of 14 amino acids. This CDR3 reads CASSLGRGGYEQYF. CDR3 nucleotide sequence: TGTGCCAGCAGCTTAGGTAGGGGGGGCTACGAGCAGTACTTC.

Of note for this clone: The identical CDR3 is also encoded by other nucleotide sequences in the sample. The gene calls are TRBV5-4 and TRBJ2-5; TRBD1 aligns across 12 bases. Germline CDR1 reads SGHNT; CDR2 reads YYREEE (reference sequence). CDR3 length: 15 residues. V gave up 4 bases and J gave up 5 bases; unmatched junction bases: 6. The CDR3: CASSPGTGGRETQYF. CDR3 DNA sequence: TGTGCCAGCAGCCCTGGGACAGGGGGCCGGGAGACCCAGTACTTC.

This clone was observed once. The rearrangement links TRBV27 to TRBJ2-1; 8 bases align to TRBD2. The CDR3 spans 13 residues. The germline CDR1 and CDR2 sequences are MNHEY and SMNVEV (reference sequence). After removal of 11 bases from V and 7 bases from J, the junction contained 10 bases not matched to a gene. Written as DNA, the CDR3 is TGTGCCTGCGGGAGGACGGAGTGGAATGAGCAGTTCTTC. This gives the protein CACGRTEWNEQFF.

J is TRBJ2-1 and V is TRBV19; a possible D gene is TRBD1 (6 bases). Trimming took off 4 bases at V and 7 bases at J, with 23 bases between the two ends. This CDR3 is built from 17 residues. In germline, CDR1 is LNHDA, CDR2 SQIVND (reference sequence). DNA for the CDR3: TGTGCCAGTAGTACAGCCGGATGGGGGCCCCACCAAAATGAGCAGTTCTTC. Translating gives CASSTAGWGPHQNEQFF.

The gene calls are TRBV14 and TRBJ2-7, with a tentative D call TRBD1 (5 bases). CDR1 and CDR2 (germline): SGHDN, FVKESK. V dropped 1 base and J dropped 13 bases, with 17 bases sitting between them. The CDR3 has 13 amino acids. Here the CDR3 reads CASSQGRQSISYF. Written as DNA, the CDR3 is TGTGCCAGCAGCCAAGGTAGACAGTCCATATCCTACTTC.

Concerning this clone itself: This sample also contains other DNA sequences that code for the same CDR3. J is TRBJ2-7 and V is TRBV19; tentatively, D is TRBD2 (6 bases). This CDR3 region has 13 residues. V gave up 3 bases and J gave up 3 bases, with 9 bases separating them. The germline V gene encodes CDR1 LNHDA and CDR2 SQIVND (reference sequence). The CDR3 nucleotides are TGTGCCAGTAGTATCGGGACTTTCTACGAGCAGTACTTC. Its translation is CASSIGTFYEQYF.

V and J are TRBV4-1 and TRBJ1-1, with D unclear. Looked up from germline, CDR1 is MGHRA and CDR2 is YSYEKL. This CDR3 has 15 residues. V lost 4 bases and J 3 bases, leaving 15 bases between the germline ends. The CDR3 DNA follows: TGCGCCAGCAGCCCCGAAACACAGTTCTACACTGAAGCTTTCTTT. Encoded protein: CASSPETQFYTEAFF.

The V and J genes are TRBV19 and TRBJ2-3; D tentatively reads TRBD1 or TRBD2 (5 bases each). The CDR3 runs to 15 residues. Deletions cut 5 bases from V and 4 bases from J, with 16 bases between. CDR1 is LNHDA and CDR2 is SQIVND in the germline V gene (reference sequence). The CDR3: CASSWLQRGADTQYF. The CDR3, as DNA: TGTGCCAGTAGTTGGCTCCAAAGGGGAGCAGATACGCAGTATTTT.

The chain links TRBV28 to TRBJ2-6; the match to TRBD2 covers 10 bases. CDR1 is MDHEN and CDR2 is SYDVKM in the germline V gene. J gave up 0 bases and V 2 bases, and 10 bases lay outside the gene matches. This CDR3 has 20 amino acids. CDR3 in DNA: TGTGCCAGCAGTTTAGCCCCAGTGCTAGCGGGGGCCTCTGGGGCCAACGTCCTGACTTTC. Translated, it gives CASSLAPVLAGASGANVLTF.

The rearrangement links TRBV6-1 to TRBJ1-5; D remains unclear. Germline V gene lookup returns CDR1 MNHNS and CDR2 SASEGT. CDR3 size: 14 residues. V shed 4 bases and J shed 3 bases, with 10 bases lying between them. For the CDR3, the DNA is TGTGCCAGCAGTGGATTCGGCAACAATCAGCCCCAGCATTTT. It codes for CASSGFGNNQPQHF.

This clone has just one count. This chain uses TRBV28 with TRBJ2-7; possibly TRBD2 for D (6 bases). The germline V gene encodes CDR1 MDHEN and CDR2 SYDVKM. Trimming took 1 base from V and 6 from J, leaving 22 bases between them. The CDR3 totals 17 residues. The CDR3 sequence: CASSLLELAVYSAEQYF. CDR3 bases: TGTGCCAGCAGTTTATTGGAACTAGCCGTTTATAGTGCCGAGCAGTACTTC.

This chain links TRBV18 with TRBJ2-1; the D is unclear. The CDR3 has 14 amino acids. The ends were cut back, 3 bases at V and 8 bases at J, with 14 bases in the middle. Germline V lookup: CDR1 KGHSH, CDR2 LQKENI. CDR3 in DNA: TGTGCCAGCTCACCCGAAGGTATACCCCATGAGCAGTTCTTC. It specifies CASSPEGIPHEQFF.

The table lists this clone with a count of one. The CDR3 region is CASSPWAGTGELFF. In DNA, the CDR3 is TGTGCCAGCAGCCCCTGGGCAGGGACCGGGGAGCTGTTTTTT. The chain combines TRBV7-9 with TRBJ2-2; possibly TRBD1 for D (5 bases). CDR1 and CDR2 from the germline V gene are SEHNR and FQNEAQ (reference sequence). The CDR3 spans 14 residues. With 5 bases removed from V and 5 bases from J, the gap between germline ends came to 12 bases.